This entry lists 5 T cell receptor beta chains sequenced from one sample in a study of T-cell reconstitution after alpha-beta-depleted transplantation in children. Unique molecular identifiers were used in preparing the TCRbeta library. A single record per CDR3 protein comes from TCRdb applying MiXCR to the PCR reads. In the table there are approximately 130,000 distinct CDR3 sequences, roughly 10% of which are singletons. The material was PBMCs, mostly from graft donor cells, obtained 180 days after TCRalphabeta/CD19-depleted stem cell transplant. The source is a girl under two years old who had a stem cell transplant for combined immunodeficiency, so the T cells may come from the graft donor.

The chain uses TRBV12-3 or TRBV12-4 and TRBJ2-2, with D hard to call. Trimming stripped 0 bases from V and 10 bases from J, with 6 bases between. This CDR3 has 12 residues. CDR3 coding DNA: TGTGCCAGCAGTTTAGCGCCGGTGGAGCTGTTTTTT. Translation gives CASSLAPVELFF.

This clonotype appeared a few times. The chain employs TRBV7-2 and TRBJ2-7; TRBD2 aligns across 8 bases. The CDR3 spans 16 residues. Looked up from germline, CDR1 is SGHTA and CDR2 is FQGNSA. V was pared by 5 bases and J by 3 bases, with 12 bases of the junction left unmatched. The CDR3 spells CASSRGPPTSGYEQYF. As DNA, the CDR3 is TGTGCCAGCAGCCGAGGACCCCCAACTAGCGGCTACGAGCAGTACTTC.

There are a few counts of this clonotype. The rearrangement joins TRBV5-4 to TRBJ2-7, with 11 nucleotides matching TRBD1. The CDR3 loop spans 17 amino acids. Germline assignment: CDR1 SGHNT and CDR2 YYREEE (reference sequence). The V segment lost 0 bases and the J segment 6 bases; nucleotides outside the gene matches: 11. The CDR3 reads CASSLGVDRTGGVEQYF. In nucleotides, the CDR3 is TGTGCCAGCAGCTTGGGAGTGGATAGGACAGGGGGCGTCGAGCAGTACTTC.

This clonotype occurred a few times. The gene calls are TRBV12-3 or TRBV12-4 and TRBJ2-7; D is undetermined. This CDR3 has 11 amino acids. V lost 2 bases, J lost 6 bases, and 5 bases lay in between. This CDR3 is CASSLFGEQYF. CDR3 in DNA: TGTGCCAGCAGTTTATTTGGCGAGCAGTACTTC.

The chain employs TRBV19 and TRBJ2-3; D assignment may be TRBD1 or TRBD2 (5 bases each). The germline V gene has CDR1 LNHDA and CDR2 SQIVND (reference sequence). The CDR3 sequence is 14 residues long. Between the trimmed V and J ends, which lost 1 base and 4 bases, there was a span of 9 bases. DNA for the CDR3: TGTGCCAGTAGTATAGCAGGGCGGGCAGATACGCAGTATTTT. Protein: CASSIAGRADTQYF.